This T cell receptor beta chain was sequenced during a study of neurological immune-mediated disorders. The germline V and J ends were trimmed by 5 bases and 1 base, with 15 bases remaining between them. The CDR3 is 16 amino acids. Per the germline V gene, CDR1 is SEHNR and CDR2 is FQNEAQ (reference sequence). TCRdb re-called the 5' RACE reads through MiXCR, storing one row per CDR3 protein. The sample lists fewer than 85,000 distinct CDR3 sequences, 4.8% occurring once. V and J are TRBV7-9 and TRBJ2-1; weak D call: TRBD2 (5 bases). The source is a woman between 70 and 85 years old with multiple sclerosis. Sequenced input: PBMCs. This CDR3 reads CASSPGNRLSYNEQFF. The CDR3 DNA follows: TGTGCCAGCAGCCCCGGAAATAGACTATCCTACAATGAGCAGTTCTTC.